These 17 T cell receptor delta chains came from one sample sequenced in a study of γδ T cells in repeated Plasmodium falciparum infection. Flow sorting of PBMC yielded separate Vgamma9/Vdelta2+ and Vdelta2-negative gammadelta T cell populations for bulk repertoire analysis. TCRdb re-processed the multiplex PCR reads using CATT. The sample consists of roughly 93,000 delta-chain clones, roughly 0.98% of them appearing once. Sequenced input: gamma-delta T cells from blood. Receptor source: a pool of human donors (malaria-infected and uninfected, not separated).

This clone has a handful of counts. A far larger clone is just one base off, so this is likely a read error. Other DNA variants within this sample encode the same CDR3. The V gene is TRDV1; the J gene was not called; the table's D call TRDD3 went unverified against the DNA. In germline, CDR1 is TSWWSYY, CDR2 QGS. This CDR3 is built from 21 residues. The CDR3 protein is CALGEWNWGIRRPPYTDKLIF. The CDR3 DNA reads TGTGCTCTTGGGGAATGGAACTGGGGGATACGTCGGCCACCGTACACCGATAAGCTCATCTTT.

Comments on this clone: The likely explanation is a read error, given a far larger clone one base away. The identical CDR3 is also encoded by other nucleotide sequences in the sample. CDR3 nucleotide sequence: TGCGCTCTTGGGGAGAGAAAATGGCTGGGATCCTACACCGATAAACTCATCTTT. Its protein product is CALGERKWLGSYTDKLIF. The chain carries TRDV1 and TRDJ1; the D gene is possibly TRDD3 (5 bases). The J gene is absent in TCRdb and was assigned here via DNA matching to germline. The CDR3 spans 18 residues. The V gene's germline CDR1 is TSWWSYY and CDR2 QGS.

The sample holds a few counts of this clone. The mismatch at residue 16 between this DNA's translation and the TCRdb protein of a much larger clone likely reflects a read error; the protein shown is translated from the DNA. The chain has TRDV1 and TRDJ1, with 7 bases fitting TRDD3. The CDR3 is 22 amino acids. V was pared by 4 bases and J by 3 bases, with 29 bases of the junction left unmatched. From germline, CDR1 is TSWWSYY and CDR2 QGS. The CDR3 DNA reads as TGTGCTCTTGGGGGATTCCGCCGGAGAGGGCTGGGGGGACCACTCGAGGCCGATAAACTCATCTTT. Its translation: CALGGFRRRGLGGPLEADKLIF.

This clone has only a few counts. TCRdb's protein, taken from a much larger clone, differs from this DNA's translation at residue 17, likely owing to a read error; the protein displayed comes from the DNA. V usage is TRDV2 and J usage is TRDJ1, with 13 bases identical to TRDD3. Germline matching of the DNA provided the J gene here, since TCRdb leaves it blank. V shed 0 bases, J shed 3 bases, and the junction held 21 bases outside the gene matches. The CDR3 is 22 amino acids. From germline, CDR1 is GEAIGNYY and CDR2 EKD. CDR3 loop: CACDTVQPHWGIRPNHADKLIF. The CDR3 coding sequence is TGTGCCTGTGACACCGTTCAACCCCACTGGGGGATACGCCCGAATCACGCCGATAAACTCATCTTT.

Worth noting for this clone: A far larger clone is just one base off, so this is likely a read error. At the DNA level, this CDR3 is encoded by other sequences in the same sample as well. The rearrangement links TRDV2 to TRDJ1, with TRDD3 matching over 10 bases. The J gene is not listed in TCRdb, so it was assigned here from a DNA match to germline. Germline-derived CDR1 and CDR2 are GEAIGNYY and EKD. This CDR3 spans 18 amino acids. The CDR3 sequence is CACDTVGKGDTSTDKLIF. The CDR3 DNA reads TGCGCCTGTGACACCGTAGGGAAGGGGGATACGTCGACCGATAAACTCATCTTT.

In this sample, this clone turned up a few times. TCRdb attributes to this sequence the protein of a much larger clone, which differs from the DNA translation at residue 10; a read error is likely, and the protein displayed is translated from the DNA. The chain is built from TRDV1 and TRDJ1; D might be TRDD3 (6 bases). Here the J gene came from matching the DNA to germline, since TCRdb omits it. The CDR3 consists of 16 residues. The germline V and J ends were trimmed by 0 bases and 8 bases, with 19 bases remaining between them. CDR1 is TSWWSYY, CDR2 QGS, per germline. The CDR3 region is CALGELGGIFEGKLIF. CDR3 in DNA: TGTGCTCTTGGGGAACTGGGAGGGATATTCGAGGGCAAACTCATCTTT.

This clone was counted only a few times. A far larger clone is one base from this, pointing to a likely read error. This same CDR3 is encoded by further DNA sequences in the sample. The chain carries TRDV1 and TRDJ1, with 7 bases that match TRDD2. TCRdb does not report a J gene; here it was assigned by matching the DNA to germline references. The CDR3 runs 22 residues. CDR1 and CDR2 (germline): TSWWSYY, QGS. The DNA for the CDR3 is TGTGCTCTCGGGGAACTTATTCCTACGGCTGGGACACCGTCGAAGTACACCGATAAACTCATCTTT. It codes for CALGELIPTAGTPSKYTDKLIF.

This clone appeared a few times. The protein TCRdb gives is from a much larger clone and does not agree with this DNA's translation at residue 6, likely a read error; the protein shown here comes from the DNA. CDR3: CACDTTSSVGDKLIF. The CDR3 coding sequence is TGTGCCTGTGACACGACATCCTCTGTGGGCGATAAACTCATCTTT. This chain joins TRDV2 and TRDJ1, with D hard to call. In the absence of a J gene in TCRdb, the DNA was matched to germline to assign it here. The CDR3 sequence is 15 residues long. V dropped 1 base and J dropped 4 bases, with 15 bases sitting between them. Germline assignment: CDR1 GEAIGNYY and CDR2 EKD.

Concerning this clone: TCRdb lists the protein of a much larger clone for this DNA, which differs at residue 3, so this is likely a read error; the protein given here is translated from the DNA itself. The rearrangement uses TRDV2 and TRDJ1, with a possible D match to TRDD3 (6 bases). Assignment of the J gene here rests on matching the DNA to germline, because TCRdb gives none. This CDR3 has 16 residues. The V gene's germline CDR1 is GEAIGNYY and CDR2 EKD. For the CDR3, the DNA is TGTGCCCGTGACACCGGCTTTGGGGGGTCCACCGATAAACTCATCTTT. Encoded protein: CARDTGFGGSTDKLIF.

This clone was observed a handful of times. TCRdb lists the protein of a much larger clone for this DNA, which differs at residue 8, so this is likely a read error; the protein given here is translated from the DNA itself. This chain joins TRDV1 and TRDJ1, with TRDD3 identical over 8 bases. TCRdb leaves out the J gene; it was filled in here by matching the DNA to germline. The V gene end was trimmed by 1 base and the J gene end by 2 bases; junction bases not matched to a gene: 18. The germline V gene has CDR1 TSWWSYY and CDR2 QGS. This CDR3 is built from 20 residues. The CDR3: CALGERASGMWDTYTDKLIF. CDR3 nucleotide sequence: TGTGCTCTTGGGGAACGGGCGTCAGGGATGTGGGATACGTATACCGATAAACTCATCTTT.

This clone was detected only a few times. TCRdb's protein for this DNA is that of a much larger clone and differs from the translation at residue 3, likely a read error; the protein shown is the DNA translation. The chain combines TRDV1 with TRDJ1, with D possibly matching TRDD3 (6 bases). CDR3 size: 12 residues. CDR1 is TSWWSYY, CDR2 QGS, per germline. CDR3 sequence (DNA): TGTGCTCGTGGGATGGGGGCCGATAAACTCATCTTT. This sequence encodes CARGMGADKLIF.

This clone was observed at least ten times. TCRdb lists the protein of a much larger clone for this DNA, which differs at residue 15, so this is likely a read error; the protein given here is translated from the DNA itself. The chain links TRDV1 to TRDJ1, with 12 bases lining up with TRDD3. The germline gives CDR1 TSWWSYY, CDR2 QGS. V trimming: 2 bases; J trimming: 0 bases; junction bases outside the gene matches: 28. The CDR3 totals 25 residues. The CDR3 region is CALGELPFTRTGGYTRRLYTDKLIF. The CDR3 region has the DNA TGTGCTCTTGGGGAATTACCTTTCACAAGGACTGGGGGATACACGCGCCGACTGTACACCGATAAACTCATCTTT.

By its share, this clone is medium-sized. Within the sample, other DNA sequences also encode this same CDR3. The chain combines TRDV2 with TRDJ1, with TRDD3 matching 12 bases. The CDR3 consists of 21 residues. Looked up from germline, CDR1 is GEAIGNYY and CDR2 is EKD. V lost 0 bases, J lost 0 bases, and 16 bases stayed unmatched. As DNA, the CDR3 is TGTGCCTGTGACACCCGGAACACTTCCTACCTGGGGGATACGTACACCGATAAACTCATCTTT. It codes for CACDTRNTSYLGDTYTDKLIF.

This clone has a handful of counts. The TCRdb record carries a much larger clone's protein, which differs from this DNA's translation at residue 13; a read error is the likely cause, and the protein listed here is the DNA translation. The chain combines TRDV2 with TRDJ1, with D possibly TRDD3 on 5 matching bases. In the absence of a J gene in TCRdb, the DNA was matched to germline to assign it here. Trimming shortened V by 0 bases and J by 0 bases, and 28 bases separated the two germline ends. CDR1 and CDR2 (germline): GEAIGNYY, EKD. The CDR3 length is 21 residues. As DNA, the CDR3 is TGTGCCTGTGACACCGTCTCACCTCCGACCGTACTGAGGGATCACACCGATAAACTCATCTTT. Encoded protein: CACDTVSPPTVLRDHTDKLIF.

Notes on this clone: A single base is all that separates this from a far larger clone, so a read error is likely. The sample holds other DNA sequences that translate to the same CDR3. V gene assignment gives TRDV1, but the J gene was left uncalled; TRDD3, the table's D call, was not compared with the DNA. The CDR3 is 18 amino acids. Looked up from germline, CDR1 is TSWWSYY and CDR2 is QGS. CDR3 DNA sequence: TGTGCTCTTGGGGGGCCAGAAGGGGGGAAACGGTACACCGATAAACTCATTTTT. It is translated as CALGGPEGGKRYTDKLIF.

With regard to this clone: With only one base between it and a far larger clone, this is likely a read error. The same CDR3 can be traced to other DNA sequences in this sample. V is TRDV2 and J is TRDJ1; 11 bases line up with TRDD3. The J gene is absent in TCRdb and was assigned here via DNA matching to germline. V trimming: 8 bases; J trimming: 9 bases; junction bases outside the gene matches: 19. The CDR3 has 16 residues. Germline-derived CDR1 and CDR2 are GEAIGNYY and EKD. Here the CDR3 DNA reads TGTGCCTCTCCCCTTAACGTACTGGGGGATATATTGGAACTCATCTTT. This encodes CASPLNVLGDILELIF.

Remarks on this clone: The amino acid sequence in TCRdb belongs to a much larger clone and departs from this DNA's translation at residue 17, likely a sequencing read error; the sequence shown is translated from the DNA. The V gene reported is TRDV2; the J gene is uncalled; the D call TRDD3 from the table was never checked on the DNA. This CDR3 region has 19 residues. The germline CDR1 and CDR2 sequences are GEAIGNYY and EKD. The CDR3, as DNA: TGTGCCTGTGACACTCCTTGGACTGGGGGCCCCCACCCCACCGATAAACCCATCTTT. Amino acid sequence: CACDTPWTGGPHPTDKPIF.